A selection of T cell receptor beta chains follows, all from one sample in a study of neurological immune-mediated disorders. TCRdb independently ran MiXCR on the 5' RACE reads; one entry per CDR3 protein. This table holds some 26,000 distinct CDR3 sequences, around 3.4% found once. Sequencing was performed on PBMCs. The receptors come from a woman in her twenties or thirties with multiple sclerosis. The CDR3 runs from the conserved cysteine through the conserved F or W. D genes are given only for firm matches. Clone size is given as once, few, many or a size class.

j_gene: TRBJ2-7; abundance: many; v_gene: TRBV7-9; d_gene: NA; CDR3nt: TGTGCCAGCAGCTCAAACTACGAGCAGTACTTC; CDR3aa: CASSSNYEQYF
j_gene: TRBJ2-7; abundance: many; v_gene: TRBV4-3; d_gene: NA; CDR3nt: TGCGCCAGCAGCCCCCAGTGGGGGGAGGACTACGAGCAGTACTTC; CDR3aa: CASSPQWGEDYEQYF
j_gene: TRBJ2-7; abundance: many; v_gene: TRBV12-3/TRBV12-4; d_gene: NA; CDR3nt: TGTGCCAGCAGCCCCGCATGGTCCTACGAGCAGTACTTC; CDR3aa: CASSPAWSYEQYF
j_gene: TRBJ2-7; abundance: many; v_gene: TRBV18; d_gene: TRBD1; CDR3nt: TGTGCCAGCTCACCCGGACAGGGCTTGTACTACGAGCAGTACTTC; CDR3aa: CASSPGQGLYYEQYF
j_gene: TRBJ2-1; abundance: medium-sized; v_gene: TRBV10-3; d_gene: NA; CDR3nt: TGTGCCATCAGTGGGCAGGACAGCTACAATGAGCAGTTCTTC; CDR3aa: CAISGQDSYNEQFF
j_gene: TRBJ2-7; abundance: many; v_gene: TRBV18; d_gene: TRBD2; CDR3nt: TGTGCCAGCTCCCCGGGGGGGGGGACCTACGAGCAGTACTTC; CDR3aa: CASSPGGGTYEQYF
j_gene: TRBJ2-2; abundance: many; v_gene: TRBV11-2; d_gene: NA; CDR3nt: TGTGCCAGCAGCTCAACTAGAGACTGGAACACCGGGGAGCTGTTTTTT; CDR3aa: CASSSTRDWNTGELFF
j_gene: TRBJ2-7; abundance: many; v_gene: TRBV5-1; d_gene: NA; CDR3nt: TGCGCCAGCAGCTGGGGACCGACTAGCGAGCAGTACTTC; CDR3aa: CASSWGPTSEQYF
j_gene: TRBJ2-3; abundance: many; v_gene: TRBV5-1; d_gene: TRBD2; CDR3nt: TGCGCCAGCAGCTTGTCAGCGGGGGGCGCAGATACGCAGTATTTT; CDR3aa: CASSLSAGGADTQYF
j_gene: TRBJ2-3; abundance: many; v_gene: TRBV20-1; d_gene: NA; CDR3nt: TGCAGTGCTAGAGTTTCGGGTAGCACAGATACGCAGTATTTT; CDR3aa: CSARVSGSTDTQYF
j_gene: TRBJ2-3; abundance: many; v_gene: TRBV3-1; d_gene: NA; CDR3nt: TGTGCCAGCAGCCGGAAAAAATCCTATAACACAGATACGCAGTATTTT; CDR3aa: CASSRKKSYNTDTQYF
j_gene: TRBJ2-1; abundance: many; v_gene: TRBV27; d_gene: NA; CDR3nt: TGTGCCAGCAGGACGACTAGCTACAATGAGCAGTTCTTC; CDR3aa: CASRTTSYNEQFF
j_gene: TRBJ2-5; abundance: many; v_gene: TRBV24-1; d_gene: TRBD1; CDR3nt: TGTGCCACCAGTGACGCCGGACAGGGGATTCCGGAGACCCAGTACTTC; CDR3aa: CATSDAGQGIPETQYF
j_gene: TRBJ2-7; abundance: many; v_gene: TRBV5-5; d_gene: TRBD1; CDR3nt: TGTGCCAGCAGCTTAAGGCCGGGACAGAACTCCTACGAGCAGTACTTC; CDR3aa: CASSLRPGQNSYEQYF
j_gene: TRBJ1-5; abundance: many; v_gene: TRBV5-1; d_gene: NA; CDR3nt: TGCGCCAGCAGCTCACAGGGAGGAGATCAGCCCCAGCATTTT; CDR3aa: CASSSQGGDQPQHF
j_gene: TRBJ2-7; abundance: many; v_gene: TRBV28; d_gene: NA; CDR3nt: TGTGCCAGCAGTCGGGACTTAGGGGGGGTTGGGCAGTACTTC; CDR3aa: CASSRDLGGVGQYF
j_gene: TRBJ1-5; abundance: many; v_gene: TRBV2; d_gene: NA; CDR3nt: TGTGCCAGCAGTGATGGAGGGAAAAGCAATCAGCCCCAGAATTTT; CDR3aa: CASSDGGKSNQPQNF
j_gene: TRBJ1-6; abundance: many; v_gene: TRBV5-4; d_gene: TRBD1; CDR3nt: TGTGCCAGCAGCAGGACAGGGCCATTCTCCTATAATTCACCCCTCCACTTT; CDR3aa: CASSRTGPFSYNSPLHF
j_gene: TRBJ2-2; abundance: many; v_gene: TRBV7-7; d_gene: NA; CDR3nt: TGTGCCAGCAGCCCCCGGGGAGGGGGTTTGACCGGGGAGCTGTTTTTT; CDR3aa: CASSPRGGGLTGELFF
j_gene: TRBJ2-5; abundance: many; v_gene: TRBV5-1; d_gene: NA; CDR3nt: TGCGCCAGCAGCTTGGACAGGGCGGGGGAGACCCAGTACTTC; CDR3aa: CASSLDRAGETQYF